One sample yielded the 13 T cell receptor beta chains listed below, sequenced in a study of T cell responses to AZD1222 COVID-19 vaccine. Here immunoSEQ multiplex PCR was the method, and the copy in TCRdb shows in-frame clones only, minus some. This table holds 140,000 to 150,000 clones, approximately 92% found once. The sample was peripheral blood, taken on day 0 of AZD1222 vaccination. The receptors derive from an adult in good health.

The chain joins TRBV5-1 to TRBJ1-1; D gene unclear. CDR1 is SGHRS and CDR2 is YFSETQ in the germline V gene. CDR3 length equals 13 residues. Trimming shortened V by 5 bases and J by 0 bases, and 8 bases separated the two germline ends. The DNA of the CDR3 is TGCGCCAGCAGGACGGGGATGAACACTGAAGCTTTCTTT. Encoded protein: CASRTGMNTEAFF.

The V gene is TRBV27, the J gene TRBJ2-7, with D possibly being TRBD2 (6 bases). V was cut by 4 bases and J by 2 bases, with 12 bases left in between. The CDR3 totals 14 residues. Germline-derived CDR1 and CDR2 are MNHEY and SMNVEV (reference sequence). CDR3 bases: TGTGCCAGCAGTTGGGTAGCGGACGCCTACGAGCAGTACTTC. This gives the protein CASSWVADAYEQYF.

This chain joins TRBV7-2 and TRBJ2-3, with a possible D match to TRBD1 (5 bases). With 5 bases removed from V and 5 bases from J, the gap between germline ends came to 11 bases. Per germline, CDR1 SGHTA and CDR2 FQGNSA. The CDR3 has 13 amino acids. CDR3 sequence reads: CASSGQIGDTQYF. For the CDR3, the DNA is TGTGCCAGCAGCGGACAAATAGGAGATACGCAGTATTTT.

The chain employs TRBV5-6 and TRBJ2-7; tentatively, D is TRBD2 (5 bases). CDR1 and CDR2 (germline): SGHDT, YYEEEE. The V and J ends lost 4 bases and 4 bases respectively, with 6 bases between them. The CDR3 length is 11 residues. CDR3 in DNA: TGTGCCAGCAGCAAGCGGTACGAGCAGTACTTC. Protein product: CASSKRYEQYF.

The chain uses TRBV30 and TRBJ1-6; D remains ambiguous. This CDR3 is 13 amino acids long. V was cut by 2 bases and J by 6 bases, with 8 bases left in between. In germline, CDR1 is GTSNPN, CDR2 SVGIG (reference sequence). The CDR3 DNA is TGTGCCTGGAGTCCAGGTTCTAATTCACCCCTCCACTTT. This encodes CAWSPGSNSPLHF.

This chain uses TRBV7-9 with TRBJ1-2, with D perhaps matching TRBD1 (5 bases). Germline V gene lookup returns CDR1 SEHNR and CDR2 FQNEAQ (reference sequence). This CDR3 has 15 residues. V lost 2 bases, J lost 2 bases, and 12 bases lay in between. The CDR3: CASSLIARANYGYTF. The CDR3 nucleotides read TGTGCCAGCAGCTTAATCGCCAGGGCAAACTATGGCTACACCTTC.

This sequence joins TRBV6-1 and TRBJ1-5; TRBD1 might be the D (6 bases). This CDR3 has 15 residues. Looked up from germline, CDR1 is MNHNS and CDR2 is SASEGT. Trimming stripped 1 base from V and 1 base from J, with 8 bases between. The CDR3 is CASSEVGGSNQPQHF. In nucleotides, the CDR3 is TGTGCCAGCAGTGAAGTAGGGGGAAGCAATCAGCCCCAGCATTTT.

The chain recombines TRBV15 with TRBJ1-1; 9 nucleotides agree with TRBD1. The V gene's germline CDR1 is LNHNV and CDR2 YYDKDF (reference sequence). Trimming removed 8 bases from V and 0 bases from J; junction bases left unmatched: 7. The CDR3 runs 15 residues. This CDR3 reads CATSRTGAMNTEAFF. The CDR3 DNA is TGTGCCACCTCCAGGACAGGGGCAATGAACACTGAAGCTTTCTTT.

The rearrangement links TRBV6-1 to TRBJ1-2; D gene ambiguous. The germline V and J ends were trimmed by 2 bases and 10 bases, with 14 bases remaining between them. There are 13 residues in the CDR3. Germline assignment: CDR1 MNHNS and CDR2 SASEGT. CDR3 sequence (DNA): TGTGCCAGCAGTGAACTAATCCCGACCCACTACACCTTC. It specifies CASSELIPTHYTF.

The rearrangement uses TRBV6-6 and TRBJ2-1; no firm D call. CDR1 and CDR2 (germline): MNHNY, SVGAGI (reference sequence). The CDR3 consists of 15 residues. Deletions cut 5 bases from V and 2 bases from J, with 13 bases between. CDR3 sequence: CASSPPGQAYNEQFF. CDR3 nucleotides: TGTGCCAGCAGTCCCCCAGGCCAGGCCTACAATGAGCAGTTCTTC.

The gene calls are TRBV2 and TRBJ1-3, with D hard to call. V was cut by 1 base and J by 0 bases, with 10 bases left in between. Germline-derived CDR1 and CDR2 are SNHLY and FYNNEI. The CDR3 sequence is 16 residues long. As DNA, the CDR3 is TGTGCCAGCAGTGAAGAAATGTTTAGCTCTGGAAACACCATATATTTT. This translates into CASSEEMFSSGNTIYF.

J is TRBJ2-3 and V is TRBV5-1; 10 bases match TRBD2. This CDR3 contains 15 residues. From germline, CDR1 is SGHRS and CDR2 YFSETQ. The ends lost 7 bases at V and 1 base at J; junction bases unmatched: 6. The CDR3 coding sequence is TGCGCCAGCGCCACCGGGACTAGCGGCACAGATACGCAGTATTTT. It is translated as CASATGTSGTDTQYF.

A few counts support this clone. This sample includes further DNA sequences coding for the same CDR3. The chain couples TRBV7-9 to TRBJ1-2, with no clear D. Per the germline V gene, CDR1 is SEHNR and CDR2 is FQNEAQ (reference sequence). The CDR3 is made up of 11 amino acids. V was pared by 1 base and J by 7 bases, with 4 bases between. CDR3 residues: CASSLDPGYTF. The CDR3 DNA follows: TGTGCCAGCAGCTTAGATCCTGGCTACACCTTC.